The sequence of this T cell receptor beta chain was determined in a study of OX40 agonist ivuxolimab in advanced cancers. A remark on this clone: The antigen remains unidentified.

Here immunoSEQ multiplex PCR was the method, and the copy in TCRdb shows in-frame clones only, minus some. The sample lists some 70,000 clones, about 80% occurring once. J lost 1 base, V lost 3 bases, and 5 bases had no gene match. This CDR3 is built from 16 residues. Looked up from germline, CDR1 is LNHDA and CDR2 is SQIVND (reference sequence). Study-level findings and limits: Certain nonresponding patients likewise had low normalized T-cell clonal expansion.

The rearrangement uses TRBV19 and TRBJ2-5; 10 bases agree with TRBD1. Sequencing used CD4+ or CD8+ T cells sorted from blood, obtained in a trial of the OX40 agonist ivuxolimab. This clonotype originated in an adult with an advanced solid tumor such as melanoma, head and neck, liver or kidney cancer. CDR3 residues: CASSILGDRGQETQYF. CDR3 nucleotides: TGTGCCAGTAGTATTTTGGGGGACAGGGGCCAAGAGACCCAGTACTTC.